The clone carrying this T cell receptor beta chain was counted between two and nine times. These data originate in a study of cytomegalovirus exposure and HLA in healthy donors. V shed 5 bases, J shed 5 bases, and the junction held 12 bases outside the gene matches. The CDR3 is 16 residues long. CDR1 is SGHTA and CDR2 is FQGNSA in the germline V gene. The PCR employed 60 Vbeta primers together with 13 Jbeta primers. The data were produced by immunoSEQ multiplex PCR, yet TCRdb's version contains in-frame clones alone and is incomplete. The repertoire holds roughly 120,000 clones, with about 8.5% as singletons.

The origin of this receptor is a middle-aged man in good health and CMV-seronegative. This chain uses TRBV7-2 with TRBJ2-5; 9 positions match TRBD2. Sequencing was performed on PBMCs. DNA for the CDR3: TGTGCCAGCAGCCCCGGACAGCGGGGGGCAGGGGAGACCCAGTACTTC. Translated, it gives CASSPGQRGAGETQYF. Drawing the rest from reference TRBV7-2 and TRBJ2-5, the complete variable domain is GAGVSQSPSNKVTEKGKDVELRCDPISGHTALYWYRQSLGQGLEFLIYFQGNSAPDKSGLPSDRFSAERTGGSVSTLTIQRTQQEDSAVYLCASSPGQRGAGETQYFGPGTRLLVL.